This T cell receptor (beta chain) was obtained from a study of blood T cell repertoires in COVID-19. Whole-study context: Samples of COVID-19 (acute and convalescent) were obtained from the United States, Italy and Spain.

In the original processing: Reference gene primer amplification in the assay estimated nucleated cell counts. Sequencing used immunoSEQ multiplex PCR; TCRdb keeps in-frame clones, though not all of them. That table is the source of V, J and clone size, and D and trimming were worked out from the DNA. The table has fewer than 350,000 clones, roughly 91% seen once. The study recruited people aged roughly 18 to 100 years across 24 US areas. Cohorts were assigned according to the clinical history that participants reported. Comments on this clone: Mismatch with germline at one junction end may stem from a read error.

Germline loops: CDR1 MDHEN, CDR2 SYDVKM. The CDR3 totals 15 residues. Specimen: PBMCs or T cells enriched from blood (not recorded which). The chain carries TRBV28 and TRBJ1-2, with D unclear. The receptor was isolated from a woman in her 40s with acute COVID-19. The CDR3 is CASSLSPRTNYGHTF. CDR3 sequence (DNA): TGTGCCAGCAGTTTATCACCCCGAACTAACTATGGCCACACCTTC.